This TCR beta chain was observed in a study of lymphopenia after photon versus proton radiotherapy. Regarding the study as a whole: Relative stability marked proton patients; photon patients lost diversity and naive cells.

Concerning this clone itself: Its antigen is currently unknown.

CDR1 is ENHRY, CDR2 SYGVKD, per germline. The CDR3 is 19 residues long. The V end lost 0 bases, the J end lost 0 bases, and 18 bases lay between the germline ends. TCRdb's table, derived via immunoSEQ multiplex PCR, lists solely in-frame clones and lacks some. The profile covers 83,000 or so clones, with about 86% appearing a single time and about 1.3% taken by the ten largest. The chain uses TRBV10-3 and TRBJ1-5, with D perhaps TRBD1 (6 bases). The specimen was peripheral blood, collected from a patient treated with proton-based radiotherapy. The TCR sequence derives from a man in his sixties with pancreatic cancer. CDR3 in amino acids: CAISESKSGRGLSNQPQHF. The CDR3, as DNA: TGTGCCATCAGTGAGTCGAAGTCGGGCAGGGGCCTTAGCAATCAGCCCCAGCATTTT.